Sequencing of this T cell receptor beta chain was carried out in a study of blood T cell repertoires in COVID-19. Study information: PBMCs, B-cell-depleted T cells, or T cells provided the cDNA or gDNA that made up the material.

The CDR3 spans 18 residues. V was clipped by 2 bases and J by 4 bases; unmatched bases: 14. From germline, CDR1 is SGHVS and CDR2 FQNEAQ. Repertoires were generated with immunoSEQ multiplex PCR, while TCRdb's copy carries only in-frame clones and drops some. Of around 230,000 clones listed, 82% are singletons. V gene TRBV7-8 combines with J gene TRBJ1-2; TRBD1 aligns across 9 bases. This clonotype was obtained from a man aged 40-55 years who had recovered from COVID-19. The sequenced sample was PBMCs or T cells enriched from blood (not recorded which). CDR3 nucleotide sequence: TGTGCCAGCAGCTTATCCCTACGACCGGGACAGGGCTCCTATGGCTACACCTTC. It is translated as CASSLSLRPGQGSYGYTF.